The clone carrying this TCR beta chain has a handful of counts. This record belongs to a study of T cells after yellow fever vaccination. Germline CDR1 reads LGHNA; CDR2 reads YSLEER. CDR3 size: 14 residues. Unmatched junction bases numbered 7, after V lost 4 bases and J lost 10 bases. Universal primer sites and UMIs were introduced during 5'RACE template-switching synthesis of TCR cDNA. TCRdb reanalysed the 5' RACE reads using MiXCR and keeps one entry per CDR3 protein. Of over 150,000 distinct CDR3 sequences in the sample, roughly 6.4% were seen once. Specimen: CD4+ T cells sorted from PBMCs, collected on the day of the first yellow fever vaccination. The J gene is TRBJ2-2, the V gene TRBV4-3; 9 positions agree with TRBD2. The sequence derives from a man aged 18 to 29 who received the YFV17D yellow fever vaccine. The CDR3, as DNA: TGCGCCAGCAGCCCCAGACTAGCGGCGGAGGAGCTGTTTTTT. Translated: CASSPRLAAEELFF.